This TCR beta chain appears in the sequencing data of a study of cytomegalovirus exposure and HLA in healthy donors. Whole-study results and caveats: CMV serostatus was the sole immune exposure information available. Associated with HLA alleles at 0.05 false discovery rate in a later analysis were 16,951 TCR beta sequences.

J was trimmed by 8 bases and V by 3 bases; bases with no gene match: 13. The CDR3 extends over 16 amino acids. CDR1 MDHEN and CDR2 SYDVKM come from the germline V gene. Points on this clone: Its antigen is not identified.

This PCR relied on a set of 60 Vbeta primers and 13 Jbeta primers. Sequencing used immunoSEQ multiplex PCR; TCRdb keeps in-frame clones, though not all of them. The sample yields around 140,000 clones, 60% to 80% seen once. This chain joins TRBV28 and TRBJ1-2; 9 nucleotides agree with TRBD1. This clonotype was sampled from a male donor in good health and CMV-seronegative. Sequencing was done on a sample of PBMCs. The CDR3 loop is CASSFTLGTGFNGYTF. For the CDR3, the DNA is TGTGCCAGCAGTTTTACCCTCGGGACAGGGTTTAACGGCTACACCTTC.